Listed below are T cell receptor beta chains from one sample, sequenced in a study of cytomegalovirus exposure and HLA in healthy donors. Sequenced by immunoSEQ multiplex PCR; TCRdb stores in-frame clones only, minus some. The repertoire consists of 170,000 or so clones, with approximately 86% occurring once and the leading ten covering under 2.5%. The sequenced material came from PBMCs. The receptors originated from a woman in her late teens or twenties in good health and CMV-seronegative. The conserved cysteine and the conserved F or W are not part of the CDR3 here. Clone sizes are given selectively: once, few, many, or a class where the clone is expanded.

abundance	v_gene	j_gene	CDR3aa
-	TRBV30	TRBJ2-5	AWSPPGEETQY
-	TRBV6-5	TRBJ2-1	ASSYDPRANEQF
-	TRBV6-1	TRBJ2-7	ASSLDRGAEQY
-	TRBV28	TRBJ2-2	ASSTGGTGELF
-	TRBV4-1	TRBJ2-1	ASSQSDEQF
-	TRBV11-2	TRBJ2-5	ASRNWGGRQETQY
-	TRBV4-1	TRBJ2-7	ASSQGVRGVRGDEQY
-	TRBV11-2	TRBJ2-1	ASSLFGTGAYNEQF
once	TRBV9	TRBJ1-1	ASSVQGDTEAF
-	TRBV7-8	TRBJ2-1	ASSLVRAYNEQF
-	TRBV7-8	TRBJ1-6	ASSLSETGNSPLH
-	TRBV2	TRBJ1-3	ASSEAQAFSGNTIY
-	TRBV5-1	TRBJ2-1	ASSWTSGVYNEQF
-	TRBV7-2	TRBJ2-1	ASSPSYPNEQF
-	TRBV19	TRBJ1-2	ASSIPGSGLGHGYT
-	TRBV29-1	TRBJ2-1	SVEIARGYNEQF
-	TRBV4-2	TRBJ2-3	ASSETTGKGTDTQY
-	TRBV5-4	TRBJ1-1	ASSLEGGIAEAF
-	TRBV28	TRBJ1-3	ASSSLWTVRSGNTIY
-	TRBV11-1	TRBJ2-1	ASSQQGSSYNEQF
-	TRBV5-1	TRBJ2-7	ASSLWDYSYEQY
-	TRBV27	TRBJ2-2	ASSLVATGELF
-	TRBV18	TRBJ2-3	ASSPGGAGSTDTQY
-	TRBV27	TRBJ1-1	ASSSVANTEAF
-	TRBV5-4	TRBJ2-1	ASSPLAGGSHNEQF
-	TRBV7-2	TRBJ2-3	ASSKDRAADTQY
-	TRBV30	TRBJ2-7	AWNPLPGSYEQY
-	TRBV7-9	TRBJ2-5	ASSLAGLQETQY
-	TRBV4-2	-	ASSPASVDEQY
-	TRBV21-1	TRBJ2-1	ASSKVGRGGPYNEQF
-	TRBV5-1	TRBJ2-7	ASSLWEGNVEQY
-	TRBV28	TRBJ2-6	ASSFQSGANVLT
-	TRBV29-1	TRBJ2-4	SVQKDGGYEY
once	TRBV7-8	TRBJ1-3	ASSLEGGGNTIY
-	TRBV6-5	TRBJ1-4	ASSRDNGKLF
-	TRBV4-2	TRBJ2-7	ASSQVAGGPLNEQY
-	TRBV19	TRBJ2-3	ASSMGGRSTDTQY
-	TRBV6-1	TRBJ1-1	ASSNRGGNTEAF